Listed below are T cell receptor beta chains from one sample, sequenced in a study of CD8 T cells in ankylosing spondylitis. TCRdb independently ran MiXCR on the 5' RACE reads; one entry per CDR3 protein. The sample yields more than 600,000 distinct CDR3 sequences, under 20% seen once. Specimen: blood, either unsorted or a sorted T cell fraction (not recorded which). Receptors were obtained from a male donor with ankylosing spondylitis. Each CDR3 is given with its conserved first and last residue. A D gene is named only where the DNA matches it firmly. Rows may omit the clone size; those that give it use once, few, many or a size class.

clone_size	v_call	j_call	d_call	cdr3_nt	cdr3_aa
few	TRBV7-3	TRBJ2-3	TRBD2	TGTGCCAGCAGCTTAAGGGGGGGAGACGATACGCAGTATTTT	CASSLRGGDDTQYF
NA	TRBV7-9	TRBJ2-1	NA	TGTGCCAGCAGCACCACGGGACGGTTCAATGAGCAGTTCTTC	CASSTTGRFNEQFF
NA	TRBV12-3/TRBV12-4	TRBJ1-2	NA	TGTGCCAGCAGTTTCACTAACGGGGTTGATGGCTACACCTTC	CASSFTNGVDGYTF
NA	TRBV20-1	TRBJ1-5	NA	TGCAGTGCTACCAGGGTAAGCGGGGGTCAGCCCCAGCATTTT	CSATRVSGGQPQHF
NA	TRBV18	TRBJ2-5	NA	TGTGCCAGCTCACCACCGTCCAGGGGCGAGACCCAGTACTTC	CASSPPSRGETQYF
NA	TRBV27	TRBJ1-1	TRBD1	TGTGCCAGCAGTTTAGGACAGGGAGTAGGAACTGAAGCTTTCTTT	CASSLGQGVGTEAFF
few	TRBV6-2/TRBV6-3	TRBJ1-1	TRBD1	TGTGCCAGCAGTCCGATACAGGGGACCCAGAACACTGAAGCTTTCTTT	CASSPIQGTQNTEAFF
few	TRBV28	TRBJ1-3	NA	TGTGCCAGCAGTTCCCCGGCCCTGGGCAGGGACCTTACCCCAAACTATTCTGGAAACACCATATATTTT	CASSSPALGRDLTPNYSGNTIYF
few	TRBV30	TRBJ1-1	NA	TGTGCCTGGAGAGAACCGAGGGCGAACACTGAAGCTTTCTTT	CAWREPRANTEAFF
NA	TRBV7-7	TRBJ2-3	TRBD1	TGTGCCAGCAGCTACGAACAGGGGACGATCAGCGCAGATACGCAGTATTTT	CASSYEQGTISADTQYF
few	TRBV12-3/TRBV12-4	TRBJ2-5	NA	TGTGCCAGCAGTGACTGGGGTACGGAGACCCAGTACTTC	CASSDWGTETQYF
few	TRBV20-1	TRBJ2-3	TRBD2	TGCAGTGCTAGAGATACTAGCGGGAGGGCCGAAAGCACAGATACGCAGTATTTT	CSARDTSGRAESTDTQYF
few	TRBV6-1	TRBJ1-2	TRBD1	TGTGCCAGCAGTCTGGACAGGGTGGGCGGCTACACCTTC	CASSLDRVGGYTF
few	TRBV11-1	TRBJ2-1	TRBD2	TGTGCCAGCAGCCCCGGGACTAGCGGGGCGAGCTCCTACAATGAGCAGTTCTTC	CASSPGTSGASSYNEQFF
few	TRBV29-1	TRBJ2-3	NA	TGCAGCGTACTAGGCCTGCCGGGTTCAGATACGCAGTATTTT	CSVLGLPGSDTQYF
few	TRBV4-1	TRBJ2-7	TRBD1	TGCGCCAGCAGCCAAGAAAGTGGAGCCGGGACAGGGATCTACGAGCAGTACTTC	CASSQESGAGTGIYEQYF
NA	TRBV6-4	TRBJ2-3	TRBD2	TGTGCCAGCAGTGACTCGCGACTAGCGGGAGGGCCGGATACGCAGTATTTT	CASSDSRLAGGPDTQYF
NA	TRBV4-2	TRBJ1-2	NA	TGTGCCAGCAGCCAAGATCGGGGCACCCCTACGACCTTC	CASSQDRGTPTTF
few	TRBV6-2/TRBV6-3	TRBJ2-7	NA	TGTGCCAGCAGTTACCTGGGACGGAGTTTAGGTTCTGGCAAGGGCGGTCATCTTTTC	CASSYLGRSLGSGKGGHLF
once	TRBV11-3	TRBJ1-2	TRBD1	TGTGCCAGCAGCTCCCCGGGACAGGGGGCAAGTGGCTACACCTTC	CASSSPGQGASGYTF
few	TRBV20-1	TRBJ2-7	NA	TGCAGTGCTAGAGATTTTGGCAGAGACTACGAGCAGTACTTC	CSARDFGRDYEQYF
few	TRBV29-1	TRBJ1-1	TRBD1	TGCAGCGCTCAACGATTGACAGGGGGGGACACTGAAGCTTTCTTT	CSAQRLTGGDTEAFF
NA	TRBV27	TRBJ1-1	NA	TGTGCCAGCAGTTTATCTGTTACGGTGAGGCACACTGAAGCTTTCTTT	CASSLSVTVRHTEAFF